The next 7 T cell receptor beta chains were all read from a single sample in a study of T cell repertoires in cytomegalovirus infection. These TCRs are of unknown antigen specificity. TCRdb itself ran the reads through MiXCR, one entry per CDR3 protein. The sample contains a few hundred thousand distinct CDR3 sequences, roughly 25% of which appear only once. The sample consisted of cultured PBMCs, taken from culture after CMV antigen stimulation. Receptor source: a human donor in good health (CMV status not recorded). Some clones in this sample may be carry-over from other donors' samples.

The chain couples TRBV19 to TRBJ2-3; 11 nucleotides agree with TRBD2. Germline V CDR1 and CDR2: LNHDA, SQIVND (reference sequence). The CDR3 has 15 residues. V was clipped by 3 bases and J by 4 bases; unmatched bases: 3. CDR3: CASSILAGGPDTQYF. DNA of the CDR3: TGTGCCAGTAGTATCCTAGCGGGAGGCCCAGATACGCAGTATTTT. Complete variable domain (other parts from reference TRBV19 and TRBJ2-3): DGGITQSPKYLFRKEGQNVTLSCEQNLNHDAMYWYRQDPGQGLRLIYYSQIVNDFQKGDIAEGYSVSREKKESFPLTVTSAQKNPTAFYLCASSILAGGPDTQYFGPGTRLTVL.

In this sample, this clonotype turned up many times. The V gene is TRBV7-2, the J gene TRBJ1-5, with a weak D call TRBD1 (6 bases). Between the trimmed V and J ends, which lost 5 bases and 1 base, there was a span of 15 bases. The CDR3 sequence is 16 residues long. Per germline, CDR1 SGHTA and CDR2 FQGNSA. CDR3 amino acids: CASSVGLRGSNQPQHF. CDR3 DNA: TGTGCCAGCAGCGTCGGACTAAGGGGGAGCAATCAGCCCCAGCATTTT. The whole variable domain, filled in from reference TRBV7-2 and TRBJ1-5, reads GAGVSQSPSNKVTEKGKDVELRCDPISGHTALYWYRQSLGQGLEFLIYFQGNSAPDKSGLPSDRFSAERTGGSVSTLTIQRTQQEDSAVYLCASSVGLRGSNQPQHFGDGTRLSIL.

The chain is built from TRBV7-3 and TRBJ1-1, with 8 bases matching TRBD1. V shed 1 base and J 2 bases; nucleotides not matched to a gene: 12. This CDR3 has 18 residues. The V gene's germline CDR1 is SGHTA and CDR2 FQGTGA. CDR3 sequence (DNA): TGTGCCAGCAGCTTAATACCGATCCGGACAGGGTCAAACACTGAAGCTTTCTTT. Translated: CASSLIPIRTGSNTEAFF.

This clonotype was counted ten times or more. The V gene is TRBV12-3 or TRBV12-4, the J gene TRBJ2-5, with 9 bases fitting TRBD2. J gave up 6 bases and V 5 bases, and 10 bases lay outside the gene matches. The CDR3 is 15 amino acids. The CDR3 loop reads CASSPGQAGGKTQYF. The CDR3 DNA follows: TGTGCCAGCAGTCCGGGTCAAGCGGGAGGAAAGACCCAGTACTTC.

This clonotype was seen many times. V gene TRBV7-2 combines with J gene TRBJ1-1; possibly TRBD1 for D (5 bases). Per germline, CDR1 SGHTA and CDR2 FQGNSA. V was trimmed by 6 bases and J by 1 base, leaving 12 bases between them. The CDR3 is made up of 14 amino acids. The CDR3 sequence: CASRRGGGNTEAFF. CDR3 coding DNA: TGTGCCAGCAGACGGGGCGGGGGGAACACTGAAGCTTTCTTT.

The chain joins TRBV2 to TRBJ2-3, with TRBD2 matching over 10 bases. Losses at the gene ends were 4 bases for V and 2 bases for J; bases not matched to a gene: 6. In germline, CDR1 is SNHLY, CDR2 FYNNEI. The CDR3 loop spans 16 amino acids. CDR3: CASSGYLAGVTDTQYF. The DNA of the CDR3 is TGTGCCAGCAGTGGTTACCTAGCGGGAGTCACAGATACGCAGTATTTT.

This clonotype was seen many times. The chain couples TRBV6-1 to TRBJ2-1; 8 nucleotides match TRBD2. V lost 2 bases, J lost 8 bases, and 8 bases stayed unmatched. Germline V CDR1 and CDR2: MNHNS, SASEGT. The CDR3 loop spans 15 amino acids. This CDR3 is CASSEMIAGFDEQFF. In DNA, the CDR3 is TGTGCCAGCAGTGAAATGATAGCGGGATTCGATGAGCAGTTCTTC.